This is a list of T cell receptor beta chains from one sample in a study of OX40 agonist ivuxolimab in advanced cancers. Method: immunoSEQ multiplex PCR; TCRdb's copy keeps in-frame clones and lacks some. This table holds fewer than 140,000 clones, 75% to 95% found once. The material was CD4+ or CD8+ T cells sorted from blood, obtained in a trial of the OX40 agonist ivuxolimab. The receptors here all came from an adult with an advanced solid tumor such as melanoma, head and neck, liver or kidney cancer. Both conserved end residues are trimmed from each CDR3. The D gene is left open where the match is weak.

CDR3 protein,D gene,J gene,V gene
ASREGQPSNQPQH,TRBD1,TRBJ1-5,TRBV2
ATSSLGAGRGNQPQH,NA,TRBJ1-5,TRBV15
ASSLEQWGGTQY,NA,TRBJ2-3,TRBV5-1
ASSERSSGTDTQY,NA,TRBJ2-3,TRBV6-1
ATKSTGGGNQPQH,TRBD1,TRBJ1-5,TRBV10-3
ASSPSQPPLGYT,NA,TRBJ1-2,TRBV5-1
ASSETGVNTEAF,TRBD1,TRBJ1-1,TRBV5-1
ASSLQGATNTEAF,TRBD1,TRBJ1-1,TRBV18
ASSQEGGNSPLH,NA,TRBJ1-6,TRBV14
ASSTRVGATEAF,NA,TRBJ1-1,TRBV7-2
ASSAPSLEQF,NA,TRBJ2-1,TRBV5-1
ASSAFGGLDNSPLH,NA,TRBJ1-6,TRBV2
ASRPLAGVTDTQY,TRBD2,TRBJ2-3,TRBV6-6
ASRSTGLGTEAF,NA,TRBJ1-1,TRBV6-1
ASSLRRTGNTGELF,TRBD1,TRBJ2-2,TRBV28
ASSRPSISFSYEQY,NA,TRBJ2-7,TRBV2
VSSLRTPQGTLH,NA,TRBJ1-6,TRBV7-2
ASSSGRQGNEKLF,NA,TRBJ1-4,TRBV5-1
AWSRRGQGNQPQH,TRBD1,TRBJ1-5,TRBV30
VSSPSRQGALSYEQY,TRBD1,NA,TRBV11-3
ASGSSSTDTQY,NA,TRBJ2-3,TRBV12-5
ASTWTDFYGYT,NA,TRBJ1-2,TRBV6-5
ASKGGVTGELF,NA,TRBJ2-2,TRBV6-5
ASRPPREGYT,NA,TRBJ1-2,TRBV6-5
ASSSDRAHGYT,TRBD1,TRBJ1-2,TRBV7-3
ASSQGRNRELF,NA,TRBJ2-2,TRBV4-3
ASRDNRGNQPQH,TRBD1,TRBJ1-5,TRBV28
ASSTGLAGALMYQETQY,TRBD2,TRBJ2-5,TRBV7-2
ASSLFQGSGTEAF,NA,TRBJ1-1,TRBV5-4
ASRGTAPETQY,NA,TRBJ2-5,TRBV18
ASSLPRQRLDTQY,NA,TRBJ2-3,TRBV5-1
AISDWVNNSPLH,NA,TRBJ1-6,TRBV10-3
ASSEHLAGRNSPLH,NA,TRBJ1-6,TRBV9
ASSPGQGVIYEQY,TRBD1,TRBJ2-7,TRBV6-6
ASSMGGIRTANQPQH,NA,TRBJ1-5,TRBV19
ASSFLGSGVPPDTQY,TRBD2,TRBJ2-3,TRBV7-2
ASSTRANYGYT,NA,TRBJ1-2,TRBV27
ASSLDGAGELF,NA,TRBJ2-2,TRBV5-4
ASSLDTGFGDIQY,NA,TRBJ2-4,TRBV5-1
ASGMTGTYEQY,NA,TRBJ2-7,TRBV5-1
AWCPRRRVLDTQY,NA,TRBJ2-3,TRBV30
ASSEVPENTGELF,NA,TRBJ2-2,TRBV2
ASSFEVNTEAF,NA,TRBJ1-1,TRBV27
ASSLQGGATNEKLF,TRBD1,TRBJ1-4,TRBV7-2
ASSLDRANYGYT,NA,TRBJ1-2,TRBV7-2
ASSLARLRTGTYEQY,TRBD1,TRBJ2-7,TRBV7-9
ASSPGTGRVIHQPQH,TRBD1,TRBJ1-5,TRBV5-8
ASSLSSNNEQF,NA,TRBJ2-1,TRBV7-2
ASSATGAGNTEAF,TRBD1,TRBJ1-1,TRBV9
ASSRGAENSPLH,NA,TRBJ1-6,TRBV4-3
ASSLAAIGGQGYEQY,TRBD1,NA,TRBV4-1
ASSQGTTTDTQY,NA,TRBJ2-3,TRBV4-2
AWSGLYEQY,NA,TRBJ2-7,TRBV30
ASSVVGDTEAF,NA,TRBJ1-1,TRBV9
ASTSLHPDRKISGNTIY,NA,TRBJ1-3,TRBV28
ASSPGPESSYEQY,NA,TRBJ2-7,TRBV18
ASSTGGGYGYT,TRBD1,TRBJ1-2,TRBV2
ASSSGGSNQPQH,NA,TRBJ1-5,TRBV5-4